This T cell receptor (beta chain) emerged from a study of T cells in Graves' hyperthyroidism and ophthalmopathy. Study-wide points: A model of 13 V-J pairs discriminated ophthalmopathy from stable hyperthyroidism.

Details on this clonotype: The antigen is undetermined.

Amplified regions were TCR beta CDR3 sequences from RNA transcripts. Using the HTBI primer set, a first-round RT-PCR was run on the TCR CDR3. TCRdb processed the multiplex PCR reads anew with MiXCR; each CDR3 protein has one entry. The data show about 160,000 distinct CDR3 sequences, over 7.5% seen once. Trimming pared 3 bases from V and 0 bases from J, leaving 18 bases between. The CDR3 spans 16 residues. Germline CDR1 is GTSNPN and CDR2 is SVGIG (reference sequence). Newly diagnosed hyperthyroidism patients aged 18 to 65 years had disease lasting under 2 months. The blood sample was taken at first hyperthyroidism diagnosis, before any ophthalmopathy symptoms.

The sequenced sample was blood. The chain links TRBV30 to TRBJ2-7; D not resolved. This clonotype was sampled from a woman in her late teens or twenties with Graves' hyperthyroidism that later progressed to Graves' ophthalmopathy. CDR3 DNA: TGTGCCTGGAGCCGAGCCCCGAGCAAGAGCTCCTACGAGCAGTACTTC. As protein: CAWSRAPSKSSYEQYF.